This T cell receptor beta chain was sequenced in a study of OX40 agonist ivuxolimab in advanced cancers. About the study: Clinicians treated patients with ivuxolimab, an agonistic anti-OX40 (CD134) antibody. Cancers in dose escalation were hepatocellular, melanoma, renal cell and head and neck. Participants, roughly 80% male, averaged roughly 55 years of age, ranging from 23 to 79.

Using immunoSEQ multiplex PCR, the repertoire was profiled, and TCRdb retains in-frame clones only, with some absent. The repertoire consists of under 35,000 clones, with 82% occurring once and the leading ten covering approximately 21%. This clone was seen only once. Autoimmune disease history or systemic immunosuppression led to patients being barred. V shed 6 bases and J shed 6 bases, with 12 bases lying between them. Per the germline V gene, CDR1 is MNHEY and CDR2 is SMNVEV (reference sequence). This CDR3 is 13 amino acids long. The TCR comes from an adult with an advanced solid tumor such as melanoma, head and neck, liver or kidney cancer. The V and J genes are TRBV27 and TRBJ1-3; D may be TRBD1 (6 bases). Specimen: CD4+ or CD8+ T cells sorted from blood, collected in a trial of the OX40 agonist ivuxolimab. CDR3 DNA: TGTGCCAGCAGGGCCCAGGGGACAAACACCATATATTTT. Translated: CASRAQGTNTIYF.